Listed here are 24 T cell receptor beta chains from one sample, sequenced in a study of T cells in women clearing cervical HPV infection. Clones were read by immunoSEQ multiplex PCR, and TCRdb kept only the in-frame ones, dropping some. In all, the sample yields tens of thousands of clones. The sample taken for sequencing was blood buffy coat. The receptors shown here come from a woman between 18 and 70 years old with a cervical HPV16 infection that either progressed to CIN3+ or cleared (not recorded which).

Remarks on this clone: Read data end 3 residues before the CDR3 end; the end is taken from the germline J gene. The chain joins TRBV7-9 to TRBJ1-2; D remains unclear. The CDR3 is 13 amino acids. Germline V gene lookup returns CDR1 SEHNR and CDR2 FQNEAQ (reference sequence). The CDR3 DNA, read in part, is TGTGCCAGCAGCTTAGGCCAGGCGGGAGGC. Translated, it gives CASSLGQAGG. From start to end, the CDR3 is CASSLGQAGGYTF.

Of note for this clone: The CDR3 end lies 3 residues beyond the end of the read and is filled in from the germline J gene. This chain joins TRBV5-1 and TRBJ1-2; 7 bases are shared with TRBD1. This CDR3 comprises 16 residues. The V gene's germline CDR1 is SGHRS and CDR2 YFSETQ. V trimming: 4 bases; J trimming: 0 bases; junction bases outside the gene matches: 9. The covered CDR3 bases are TGCGCCAGCAGCCTCTCCTTGGACAGGCCTAACTATGGC. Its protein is CASSLSLDRPNYG. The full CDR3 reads CASSLSLDRPNYGYTF.

CDR3 region: CSARVRGELGNQPQHF. Incomplete CDR3 DNA: TGCAGTGCTAGAGTGCGGGGGGAATTAGGCAATCAGCCC. V is TRBV20-1 and J is TRBJ1-5, with D possibly being TRBD1 (5 bases). The read finishes 3 residues shy of the CDR3 end, and the germline J gene is used to complete it. In germline, CDR1 is DFQATT, CDR2 SNEGSKA (reference sequence). Trimming removed 1 base at V and 2 bases at J, with 15 bases between. There are 16 residues in the CDR3.

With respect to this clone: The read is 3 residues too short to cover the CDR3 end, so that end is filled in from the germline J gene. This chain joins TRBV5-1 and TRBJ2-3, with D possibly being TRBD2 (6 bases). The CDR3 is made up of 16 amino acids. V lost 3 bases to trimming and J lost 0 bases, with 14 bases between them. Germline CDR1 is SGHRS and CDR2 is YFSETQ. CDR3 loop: CASSSEGDYSTDTQYF. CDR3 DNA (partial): TGCGCCAGCAGCTCGGAGGGCGACTATAGCACAGATACG.

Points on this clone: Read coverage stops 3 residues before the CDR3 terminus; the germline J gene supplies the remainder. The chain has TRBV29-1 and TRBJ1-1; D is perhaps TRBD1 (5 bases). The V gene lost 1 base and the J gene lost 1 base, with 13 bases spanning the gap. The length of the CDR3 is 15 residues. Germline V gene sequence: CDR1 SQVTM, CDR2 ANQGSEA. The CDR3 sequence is CSVEGRGGGNTEAFF. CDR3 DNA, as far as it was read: TGCAGCGTTGAAGGACGTGGGGGGGGGAACACTGAA.

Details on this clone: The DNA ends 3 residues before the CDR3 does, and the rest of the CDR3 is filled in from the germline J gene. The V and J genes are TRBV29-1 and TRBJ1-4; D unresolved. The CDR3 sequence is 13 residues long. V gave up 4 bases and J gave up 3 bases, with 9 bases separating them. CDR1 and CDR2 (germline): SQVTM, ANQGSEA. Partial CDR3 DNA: TGCAGCGTTGTAGGCGGGGCTAATGAAAAA. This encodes CSVVGGANEK. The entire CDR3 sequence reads CSVVGGANEKLFF.

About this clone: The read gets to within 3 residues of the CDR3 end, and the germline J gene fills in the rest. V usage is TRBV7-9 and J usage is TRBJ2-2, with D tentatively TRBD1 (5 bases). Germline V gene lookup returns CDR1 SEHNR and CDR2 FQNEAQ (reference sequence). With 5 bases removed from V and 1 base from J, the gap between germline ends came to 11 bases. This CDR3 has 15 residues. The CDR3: CASSPADRNTGELFF. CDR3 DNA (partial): TGTGCCAGCAGCCCGGCCGACAGGAACACCGGGGAG.

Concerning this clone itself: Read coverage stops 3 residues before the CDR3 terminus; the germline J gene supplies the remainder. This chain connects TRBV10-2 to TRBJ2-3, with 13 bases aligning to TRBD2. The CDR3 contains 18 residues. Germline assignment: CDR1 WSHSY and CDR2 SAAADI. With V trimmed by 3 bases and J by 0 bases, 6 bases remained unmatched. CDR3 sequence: CASSEVGLAGSSTDTQYF. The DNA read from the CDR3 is TGCGCCAGCAGTGAAGTGGGACTAGCGGGGTCTAGCACAGATACG.

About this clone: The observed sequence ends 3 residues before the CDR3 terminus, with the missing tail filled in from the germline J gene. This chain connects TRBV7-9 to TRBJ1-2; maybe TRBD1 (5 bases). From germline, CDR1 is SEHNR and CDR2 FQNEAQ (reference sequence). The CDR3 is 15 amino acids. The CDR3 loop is CASSSTSGGAYDYTF. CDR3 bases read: TGTGCCAGCAGCTCTACTAGCGGGGGAGCCTACGAC.

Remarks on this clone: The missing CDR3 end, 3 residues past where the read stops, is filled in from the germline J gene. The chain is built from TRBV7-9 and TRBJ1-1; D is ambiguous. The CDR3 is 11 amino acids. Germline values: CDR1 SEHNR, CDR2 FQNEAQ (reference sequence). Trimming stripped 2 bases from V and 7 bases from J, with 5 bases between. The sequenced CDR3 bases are TGTGCCAGCAGCTTATCCAGTGAA. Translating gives CASSLSSE. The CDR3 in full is CASSLSSEAFF.

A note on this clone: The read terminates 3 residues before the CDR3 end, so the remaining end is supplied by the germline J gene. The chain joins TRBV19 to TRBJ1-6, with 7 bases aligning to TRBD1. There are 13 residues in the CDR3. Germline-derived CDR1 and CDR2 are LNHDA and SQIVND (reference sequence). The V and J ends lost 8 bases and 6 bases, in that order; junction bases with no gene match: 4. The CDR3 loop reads CASGRQGNSPLHF. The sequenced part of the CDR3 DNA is TGTGCCAGTGGTCGACAGGGTAATTCACCC.

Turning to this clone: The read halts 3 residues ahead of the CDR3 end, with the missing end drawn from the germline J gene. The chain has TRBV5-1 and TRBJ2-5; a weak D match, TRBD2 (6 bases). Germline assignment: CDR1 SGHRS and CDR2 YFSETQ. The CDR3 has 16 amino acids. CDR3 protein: CASSLGLAEVTDTQYF. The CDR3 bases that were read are TGCGCCAGCAGCTTGGGTTTAGCGGAGGTCACAGATACC.

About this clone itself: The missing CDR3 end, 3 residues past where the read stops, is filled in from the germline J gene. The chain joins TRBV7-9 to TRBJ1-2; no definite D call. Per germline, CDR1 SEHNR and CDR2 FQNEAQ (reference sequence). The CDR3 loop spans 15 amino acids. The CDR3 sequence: CASSLASGLANDYTF. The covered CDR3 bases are TGTGCCAGCAGCTTAGCTTCCGGACTAGCAAATGAC.

CDR3 region: CASSLVPGEKLFF. Incomplete CDR3 DNA: TGCGCCAGCAGCTTGGTACCGGGGGAAAAA. The chain couples TRBV5-1 to TRBJ1-4; no clear D. The read is 3 residues too short to cover the CDR3 end, so that end is filled in from the germline J gene. V was trimmed by 0 bases and J by 8 bases, leaving 8 bases between them. This CDR3 is built from 13 residues. From germline, CDR1 is SGHRS and CDR2 YFSETQ. The entire variable domain, with the rest obtained from reference TRBV5-1 and TRBJ1-4, is as follows: KAGVTQTPRYLIKTRGQQVTLSCSPISGHRSVSWYQQTPGQGLQFLFEYFSETQRNKGNFPGRFSGRQFSNSRSEMNVSTLELGDSALYLCASSLVPGEKLFFGSGTQLSVL.

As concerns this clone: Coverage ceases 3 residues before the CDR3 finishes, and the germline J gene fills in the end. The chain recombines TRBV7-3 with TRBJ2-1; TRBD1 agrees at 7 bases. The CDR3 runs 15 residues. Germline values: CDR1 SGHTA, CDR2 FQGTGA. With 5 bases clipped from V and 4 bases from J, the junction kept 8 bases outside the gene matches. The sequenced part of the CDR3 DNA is TGTGCCAGCAGCCTTGACGGACAGGTGTACAATGAG. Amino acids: CASSLDGQVYNE. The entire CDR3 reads CASSLDGQVYNEQFF. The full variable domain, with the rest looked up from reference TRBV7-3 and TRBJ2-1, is GAGVSQTPSNKVTEKGKYVELRCDPISGHTALYWYRQSLGQGPEFLIYFQGTGAADDSGLPNDRFFAVRPEGSVSTLKIQRTERGDSAVYLCASSLDGQVYNEQFFGPGTRLTVL.

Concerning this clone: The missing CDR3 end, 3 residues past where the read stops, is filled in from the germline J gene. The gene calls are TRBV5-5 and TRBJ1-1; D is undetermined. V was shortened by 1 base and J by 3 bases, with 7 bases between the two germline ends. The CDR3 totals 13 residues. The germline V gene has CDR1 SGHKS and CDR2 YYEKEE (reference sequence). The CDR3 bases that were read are TGTGCCAGCAGCTTGCCCTCTGACACTGAA. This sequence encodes CASSLPSDTE. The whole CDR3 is CASSLPSDTEAFF.

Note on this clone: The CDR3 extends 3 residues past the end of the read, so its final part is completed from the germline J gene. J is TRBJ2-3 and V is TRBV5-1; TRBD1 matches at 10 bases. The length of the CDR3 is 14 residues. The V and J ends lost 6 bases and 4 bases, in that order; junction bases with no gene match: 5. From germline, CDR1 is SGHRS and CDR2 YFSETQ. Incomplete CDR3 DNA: TGCGCCAGCAAAACGACAGGGGGCGCAGATACG. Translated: CASKTTGGADT. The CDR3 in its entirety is CASKTTGGADTQYF.

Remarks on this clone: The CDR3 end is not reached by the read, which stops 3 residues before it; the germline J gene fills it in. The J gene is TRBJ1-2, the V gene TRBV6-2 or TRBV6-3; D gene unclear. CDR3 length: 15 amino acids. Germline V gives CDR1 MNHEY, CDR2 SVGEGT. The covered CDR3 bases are TGTGCCAGCAGTACACTAGCGGGAGGTACCTACGAC. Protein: CASSTLAGGTYD. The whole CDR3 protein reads CASSTLAGGTYDYTF.

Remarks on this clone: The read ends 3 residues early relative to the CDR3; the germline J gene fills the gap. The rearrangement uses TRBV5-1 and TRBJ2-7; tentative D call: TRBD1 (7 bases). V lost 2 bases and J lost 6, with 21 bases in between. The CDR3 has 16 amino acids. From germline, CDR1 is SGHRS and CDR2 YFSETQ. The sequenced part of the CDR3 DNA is TGCGCCAGCAGCTTCCCGGGCGGGACAGAGGTAGTCGAG. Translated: CASSFPGGTEVVE. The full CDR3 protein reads CASSFPGGTEVVEQYF.

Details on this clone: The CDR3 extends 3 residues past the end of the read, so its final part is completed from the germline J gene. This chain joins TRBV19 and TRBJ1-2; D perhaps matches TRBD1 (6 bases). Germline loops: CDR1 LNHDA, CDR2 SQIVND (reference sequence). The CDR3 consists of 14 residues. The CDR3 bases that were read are TGTGCCAGTAGTATGGGCAGGGGAGGGTACGAC. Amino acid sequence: CASSMGRGGYD. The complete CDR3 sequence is CASSMGRGGYDYTF.

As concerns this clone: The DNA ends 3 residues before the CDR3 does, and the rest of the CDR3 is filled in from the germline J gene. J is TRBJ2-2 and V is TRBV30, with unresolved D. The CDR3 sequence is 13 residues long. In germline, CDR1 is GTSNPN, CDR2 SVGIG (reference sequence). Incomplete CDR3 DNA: TGTGCCTGGAGTTCGAACTCCAATGAAAAG. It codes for CAWSSNSNEK. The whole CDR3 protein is CAWSSNSNEKLFF.

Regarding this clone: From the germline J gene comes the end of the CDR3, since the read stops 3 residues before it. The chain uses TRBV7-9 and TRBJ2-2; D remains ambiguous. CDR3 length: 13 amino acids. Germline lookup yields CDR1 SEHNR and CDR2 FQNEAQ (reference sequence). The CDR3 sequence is CASSSNRNSPLFF. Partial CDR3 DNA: TGTGCCAGCAGCTCCAACAGAAATTCACCG.

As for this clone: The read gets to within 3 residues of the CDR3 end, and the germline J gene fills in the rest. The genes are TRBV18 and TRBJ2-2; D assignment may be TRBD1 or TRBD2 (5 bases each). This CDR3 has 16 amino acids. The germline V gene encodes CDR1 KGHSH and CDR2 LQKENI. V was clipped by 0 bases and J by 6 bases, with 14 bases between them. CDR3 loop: CASSPPEQEVPGELFF. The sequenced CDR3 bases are TGTGCCAGCTCACCACCCGAACAGGAGGTACCCGGGGAG.

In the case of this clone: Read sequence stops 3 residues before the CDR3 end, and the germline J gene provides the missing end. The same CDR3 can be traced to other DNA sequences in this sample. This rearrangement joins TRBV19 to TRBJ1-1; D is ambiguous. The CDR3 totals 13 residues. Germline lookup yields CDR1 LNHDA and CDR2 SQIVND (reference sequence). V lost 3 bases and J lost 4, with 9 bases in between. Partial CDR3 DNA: TGTGCCAGTAGTATTCGAGGGCGCACTGAA. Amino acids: CASSIRGRTE. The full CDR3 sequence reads CASSIRGRTEAFF.